This T cell receptor (beta chain) stems from a study of cytomegalovirus exposure and HLA in healthy donors. Assay used: immunoSEQ multiplex PCR; TCRdb lists only in-frame clones, some missing. The sample consists of tens of thousands of clones, around nine tenths of them appearing once. Study-wide findings and caveats: The listing of 150 to 200 TCR beta chains classed them as cytomegalovirus-associated.

Turning to this clone: Its antigen is currently unknown.

The CDR3 covers 15 residues. Looked up from germline, CDR1 is MDHEN and CDR2 is SYDVKM. Trimming removed 6 bases from V and 7 bases from J; junction bases left unmatched: 14. The receptor's source is a woman aged 18-29 years in good health and CMV-seropositive. The V gene is TRBV28, the J gene TRBJ2-5, with 7 bases matching TRBD1. Sequencing was done on a sample of PBMCs. The chain's CDR3 is CASSRDDRVIGTQYF. CDR3 DNA sequence: TGTGCCAGCAGCCGCGATGACAGGGTCATAGGGACCCAGTACTTC.